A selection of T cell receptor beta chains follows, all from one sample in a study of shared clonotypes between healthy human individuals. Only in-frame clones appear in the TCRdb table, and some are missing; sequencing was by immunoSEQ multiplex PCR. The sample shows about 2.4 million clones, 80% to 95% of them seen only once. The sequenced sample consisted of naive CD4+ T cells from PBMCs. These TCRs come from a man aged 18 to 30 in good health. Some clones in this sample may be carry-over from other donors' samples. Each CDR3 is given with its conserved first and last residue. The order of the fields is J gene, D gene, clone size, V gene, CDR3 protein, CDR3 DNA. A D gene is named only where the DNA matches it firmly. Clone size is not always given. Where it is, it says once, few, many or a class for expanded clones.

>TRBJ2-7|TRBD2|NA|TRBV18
CASSPSTSGTYEQYF
TGTGCCAGCTCACCTTCGACTAGCGGGACATACGAGCAGTACTTC
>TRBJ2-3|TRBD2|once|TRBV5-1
CASSFYYGTSGNTDTQYF
TGCGCCAGCAGCTTTTACTACGGGACTAGCGGGAACACAGATACGCAGTATTTT
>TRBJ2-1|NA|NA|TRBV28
CASSLFRLGRNEQFF
TGTGCCAGCAGTTTATTTAGGCTAGGGAGGAATGAGCAGTTCTTC
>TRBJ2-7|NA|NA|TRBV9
CASSVAVLPYEQYF
TGTGCCAGCAGCGTAGCTGTGCTTCCCTACGAGCAGTACTTC
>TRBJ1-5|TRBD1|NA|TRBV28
CASSLTAGTGGGQPQHF
TGTGCCAGCAGTTTAACTGCCGGGACAGGGGGGGGCCAGCCCCAGCATTTT
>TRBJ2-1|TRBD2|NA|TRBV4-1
CASSQGGTSGSYNEQFF
TGCGCCAGCAGCCAAGGGGGGACTAGCGGGAGCTACAATGAGCAGTTCTTC
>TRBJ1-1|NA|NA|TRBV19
CASSRKQGTSTEAFF
TGTGCCAGTAGTAGAAAACAGGGAACGAGCACTGAAGCTTTCTTT
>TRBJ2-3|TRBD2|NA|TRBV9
CASSFGRTSGTTDTQYF
TGTGCCAGCAGTTTTGGACGGACTAGCGGAACAACAGATACGCAGTATTTT
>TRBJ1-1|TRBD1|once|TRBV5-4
CASSRDRGVTTEAFF
TGTGCCAGCAGCAGGGACAGGGGAGTGACCACTGAAGCTTTCTTT
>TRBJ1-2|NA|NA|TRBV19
CASSISGYGYTF
TGTGCCAGTAGTATTTCCGGCTATGGCTACACCTTC
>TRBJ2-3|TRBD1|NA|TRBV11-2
CASSLSRQGGSDTQYF
TGTGCCAGCAGCTTATCGAGACAGGGTGGATCAGATACGCAGTATTTT